This T cell receptor beta chain came from a study of T cells in tumors after PD-1 blockade. TCRdb's copy holds only in-frame clones and misses some; the assay was immunoSEQ multiplex PCR. The sample yields 12,000 to 15,000 clones, around 62% seen once. The CDR3 runs to 12 residues. Between the trimmed V and J ends, which lost 9 bases and 8 bases, there was a span of 14 bases. This sequence was found in a human donor with cutaneous squamous cell carcinoma. The material was tumor tissue, obtained after anti-PD-1 treatment. This chain links TRBV12-3 or TRBV12-4 with TRBJ2-1, with a tentative D call TRBD2 (5 bases). The CDR3 loop reads CARGPGYYEQFF. In nucleotides, the CDR3 is TGTGCCAGAGGCCCGGGGTACTATGAGCAGTTCTTC.